This TCR beta chain stems from a study of cytomegalovirus exposure and HLA in healthy donors. It was with 60 Vbeta and 13 Jbeta primers that the PCR ran. Method: immunoSEQ multiplex PCR; TCRdb's copy keeps in-frame clones and lacks some. Of about 140,000 clones in the sample, roughly 73% were seen once. J lost 6 bases, V lost 3 bases, and 3 bases had no gene match. The germline V gene encodes CDR1 SGDLS and CDR2 YYNGEE. The CDR3 is 13 amino acids. About this clone: The antigen remains unidentified.

Findings and limits, study-wide: As confirmed in vitro, a few CMV-associated chains were specific for CMV antigens.

The clonotype comes from a human donor in good health. The chain joins TRBV9 to TRBJ2-7; 10 bases align to TRBD2. Source material: PBMCs. CDR3 sequence: CASSGTSGGEQYF. CDR3 in DNA: TGTGCCAGCAGCGGGACTAGCGGAGGCGAGCAGTACTTC. The variable domain in full, completed from reference TRBV9 and TRBJ2-7, reads DSGVTQTPKHLITATGQRVTLRCSPRSGDLSVYWYQQSLDQGLQFLIQYYNGEERAKGNILERFSAQQFPDLHSELNLSSLELGDSALYFCASSGTSGGEQYFGPGTRLTVT.